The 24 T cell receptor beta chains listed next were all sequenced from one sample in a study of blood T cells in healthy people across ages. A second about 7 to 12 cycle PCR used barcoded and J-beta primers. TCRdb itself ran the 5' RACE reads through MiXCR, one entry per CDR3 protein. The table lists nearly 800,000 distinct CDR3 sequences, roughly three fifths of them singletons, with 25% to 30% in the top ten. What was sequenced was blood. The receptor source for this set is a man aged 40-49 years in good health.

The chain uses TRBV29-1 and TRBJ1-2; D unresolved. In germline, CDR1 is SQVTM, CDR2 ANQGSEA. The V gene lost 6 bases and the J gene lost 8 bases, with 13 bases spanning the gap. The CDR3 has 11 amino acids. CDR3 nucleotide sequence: TGCAGCGTCCAGTTAGGATCCGGCTACACCTTC. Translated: CSVQLGSGYTF.

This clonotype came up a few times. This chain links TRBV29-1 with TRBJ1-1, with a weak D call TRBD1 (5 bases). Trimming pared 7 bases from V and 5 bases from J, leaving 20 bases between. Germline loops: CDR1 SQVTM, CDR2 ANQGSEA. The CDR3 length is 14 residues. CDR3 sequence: CSAIFSGDVTEAFF. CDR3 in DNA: TGCAGCGCTATTTTTTCCGGGGACGTTACTGAAGCTTTCTTT. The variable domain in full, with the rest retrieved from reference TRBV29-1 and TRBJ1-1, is SAVISQKPSRDICQRGTSLTIQCQVDSQVTMMFWYRQQPGQSLTLIATANQGSEATYESGFVIDKFPISRPNLTFSTLTVSNMSPEDSSIYLCSAIFSGDVTEAFFGQGTRLTVV.

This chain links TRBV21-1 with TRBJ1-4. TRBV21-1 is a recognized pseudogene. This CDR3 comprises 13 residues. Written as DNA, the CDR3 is TGTGCCAGCAGCAAAGGAGGTCCTGAAAAACTGTTTTTT. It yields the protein CASSKGGPEKLFF.

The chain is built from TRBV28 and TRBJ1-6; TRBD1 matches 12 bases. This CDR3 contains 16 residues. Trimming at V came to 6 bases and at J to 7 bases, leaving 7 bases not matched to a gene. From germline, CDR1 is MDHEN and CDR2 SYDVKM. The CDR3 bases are TGTGCCAGCAGCGGGACAGGGGGCAGAGGAAATTCACCCCTCCACTTT. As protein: CASSGTGGRGNSPLHF.

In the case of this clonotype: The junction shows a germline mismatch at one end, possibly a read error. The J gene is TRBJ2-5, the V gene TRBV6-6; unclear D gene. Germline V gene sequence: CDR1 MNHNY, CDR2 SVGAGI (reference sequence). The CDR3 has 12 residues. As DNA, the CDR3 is TGTGCCAGCAGCTCCGGTACGGAGACCCGGTACTTC. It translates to CASSSGTETRYF.

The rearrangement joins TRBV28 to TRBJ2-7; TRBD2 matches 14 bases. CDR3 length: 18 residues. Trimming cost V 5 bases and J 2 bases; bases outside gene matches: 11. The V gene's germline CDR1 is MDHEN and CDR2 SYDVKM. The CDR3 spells CASSLDLTSGRGAYEQYF. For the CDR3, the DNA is TGTGCCAGCAGTCTAGACTTGACTAGCGGGAGGGGCGCCTACGAGCAGTACTTC.

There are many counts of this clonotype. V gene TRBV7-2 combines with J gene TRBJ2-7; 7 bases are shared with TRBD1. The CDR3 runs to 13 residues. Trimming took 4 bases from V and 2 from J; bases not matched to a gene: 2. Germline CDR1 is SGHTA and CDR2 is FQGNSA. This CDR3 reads CASSSRGPYEQYF. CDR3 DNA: TGTGCCAGCAGCTCTAGGGGGCCCTACGAGCAGTACTTC.

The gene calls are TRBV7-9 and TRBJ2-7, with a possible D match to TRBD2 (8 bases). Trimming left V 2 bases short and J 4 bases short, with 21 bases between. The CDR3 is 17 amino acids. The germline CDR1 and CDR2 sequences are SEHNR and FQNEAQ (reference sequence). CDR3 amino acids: CASSLWDSGLALYEQYF. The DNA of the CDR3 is TGTGCCAGCAGCTTATGGGACAGCGGACTAGCTCTATACGAGCAGTACTTC.

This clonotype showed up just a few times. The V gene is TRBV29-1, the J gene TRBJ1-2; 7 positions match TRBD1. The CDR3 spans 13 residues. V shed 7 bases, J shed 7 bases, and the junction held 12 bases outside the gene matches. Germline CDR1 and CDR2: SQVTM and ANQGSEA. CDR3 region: CSARTQGISGYTF. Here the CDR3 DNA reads TGCAGCGCCCGGACACAGGGGATTTCTGGCTACACCTTC.

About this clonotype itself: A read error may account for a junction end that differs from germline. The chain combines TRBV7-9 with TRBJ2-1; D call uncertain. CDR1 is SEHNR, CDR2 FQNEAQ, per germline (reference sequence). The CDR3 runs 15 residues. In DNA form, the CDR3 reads TGTGCCAACAGCCCGGTAGTTGGGCCCTACAATGAGCAGTTCTTC. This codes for CANSPVVGPYNEQFF.

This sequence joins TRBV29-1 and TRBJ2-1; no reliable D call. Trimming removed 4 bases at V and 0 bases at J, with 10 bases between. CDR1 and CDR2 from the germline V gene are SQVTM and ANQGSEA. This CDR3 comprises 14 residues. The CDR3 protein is CSVVLASSYNEQFF. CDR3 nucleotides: TGCAGCGTTGTATTAGCTAGCTCCTACAATGAGCAGTTCTTC.

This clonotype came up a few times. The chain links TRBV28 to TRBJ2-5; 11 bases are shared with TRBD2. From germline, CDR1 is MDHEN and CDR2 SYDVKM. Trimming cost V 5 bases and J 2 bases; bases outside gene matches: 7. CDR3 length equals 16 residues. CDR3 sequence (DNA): TGTGCCAGCAGTCTGATGACTAGCGGGGCTCAAGAGACCCAGTACTTC. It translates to CASSLMTSGAQETQYF.

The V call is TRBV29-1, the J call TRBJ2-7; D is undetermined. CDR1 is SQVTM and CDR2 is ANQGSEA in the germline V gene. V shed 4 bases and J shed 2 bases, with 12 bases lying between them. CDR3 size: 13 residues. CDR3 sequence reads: CSVGVGTTYEQYF. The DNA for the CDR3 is TGCAGCGTTGGAGTGGGAACCACCTACGAGCAGTACTTC.

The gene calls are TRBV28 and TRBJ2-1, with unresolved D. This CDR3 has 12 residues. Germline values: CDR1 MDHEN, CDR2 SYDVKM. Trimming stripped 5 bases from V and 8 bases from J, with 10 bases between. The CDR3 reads CASSVVFHEQFF. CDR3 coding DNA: TGTGCCAGCAGTGTAGTTTTCCATGAGCAGTTCTTC.

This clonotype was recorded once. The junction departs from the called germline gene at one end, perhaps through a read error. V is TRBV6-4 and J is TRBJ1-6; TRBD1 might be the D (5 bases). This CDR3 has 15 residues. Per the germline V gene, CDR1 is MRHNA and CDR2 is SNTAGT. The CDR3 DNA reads TGTGCCAGCGGTGACTCTCAGGGAAGCAATTCACCCCTCCACTTT. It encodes CASGDSQGSNSPLHF.

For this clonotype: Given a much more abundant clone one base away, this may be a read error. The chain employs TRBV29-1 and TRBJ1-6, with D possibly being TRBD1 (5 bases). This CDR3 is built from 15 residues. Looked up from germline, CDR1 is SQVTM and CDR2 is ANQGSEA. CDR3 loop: CSVREGSSYNSPPHF. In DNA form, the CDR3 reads TGCAGCGTCAGGGAGGGGAGCTCCTATAATTCACCCCCCCACTTT.

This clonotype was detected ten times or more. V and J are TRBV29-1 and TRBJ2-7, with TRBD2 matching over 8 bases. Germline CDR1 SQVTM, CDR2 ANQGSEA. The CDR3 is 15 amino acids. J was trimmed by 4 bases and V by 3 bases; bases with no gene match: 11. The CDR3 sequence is CSVDGAGELWYEQYF. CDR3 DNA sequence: TGCAGCGTTGATGGAGCGGGAGAGCTGTGGTACGAGCAGTACTTC.

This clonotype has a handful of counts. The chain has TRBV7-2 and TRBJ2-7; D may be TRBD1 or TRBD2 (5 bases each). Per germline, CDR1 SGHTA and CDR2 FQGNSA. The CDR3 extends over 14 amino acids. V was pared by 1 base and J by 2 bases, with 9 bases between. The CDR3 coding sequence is TGTGCCAGCAGCTTAGTGGGGGTCCCCTACGAGCAGTACTTC. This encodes CASSLVGVPYEQYF.

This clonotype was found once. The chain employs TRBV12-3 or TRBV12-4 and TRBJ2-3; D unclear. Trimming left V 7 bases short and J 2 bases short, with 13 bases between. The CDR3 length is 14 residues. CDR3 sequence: CASTWEANTDTQYF. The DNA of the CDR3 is TGTGCCAGCACCTGGGAAGCGAACACAGATACGCAGTATTTT.

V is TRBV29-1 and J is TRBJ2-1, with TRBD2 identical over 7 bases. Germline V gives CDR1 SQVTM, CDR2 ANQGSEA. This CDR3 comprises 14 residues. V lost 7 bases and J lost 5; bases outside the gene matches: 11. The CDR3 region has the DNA TGCAGCGCCAGCAGACTAGCAGCTAACAATGAGCAGTTCTTC. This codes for CSASRLAANNEQFF.

For the CDR3, the DNA is TGCGCCAGCAGCTCCGGGACTAGATCTAGCACAGATACGCAGTATTTT. Protein product: CASSSGTRSSTDTQYF. This rearrangement joins TRBV5-1 to TRBJ2-3; 8 nucleotides match TRBD2. The V and J ends lost 3 bases and 0 bases, in that order; junction bases with no gene match: 6. Germline loops: CDR1 SGHRS, CDR2 YFSETQ. This CDR3 region has 16 residues.

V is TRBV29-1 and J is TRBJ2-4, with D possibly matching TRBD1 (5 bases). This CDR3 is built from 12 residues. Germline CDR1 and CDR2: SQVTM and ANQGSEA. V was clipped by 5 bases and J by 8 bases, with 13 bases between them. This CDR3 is CSVRPVGDIQYF. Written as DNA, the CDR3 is TGCAGCGTTAGGCCCGTAGGGGACATTCAGTACTTC. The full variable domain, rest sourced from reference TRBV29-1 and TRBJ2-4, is SAVISQKPSRDICQRGTSLTIQCQVDSQVTMMFWYRQQPGQSLTLIATANQGSEATYESGFVIDKFPISRPNLTFSTLTVSNMSPEDSSIYLCSVRPVGDIQYFGAGTRLSVL.

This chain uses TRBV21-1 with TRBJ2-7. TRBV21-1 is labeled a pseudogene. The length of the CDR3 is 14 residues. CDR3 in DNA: TGTGCCAGCAGCAAAATACCATCCCATAACGAGCAGTACTTC. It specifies CASSKIPSHNEQYF.

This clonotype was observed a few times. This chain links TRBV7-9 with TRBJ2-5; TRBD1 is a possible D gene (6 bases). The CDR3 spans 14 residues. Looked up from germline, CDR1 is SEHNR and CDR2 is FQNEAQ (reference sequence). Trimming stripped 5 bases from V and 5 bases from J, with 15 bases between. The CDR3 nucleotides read TGTGCCAGCAGCCAGCATGGGGGCGGGGAGACCCAGTACTTC. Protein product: CASSQHGGGETQYF.